Listed below are T cell receptor beta chains from one sample, sequenced in a study of blood T cell repertoires in COVID-19. Sequencing was performed with immunoSEQ multiplex PCR; in TCRdb, only in-frame clones are kept and a portion is missing. The sample has a few hundred thousand clones, about nine tenths seen once. Specimen: PBMCs or T cells enriched from blood (not recorded which). The receptor set was obtained from a man aged 25-40 years who had recovered from COVID-19. CDR3s include the opening cysteine and the closing phenylalanine or tryptophan. A D gene is named only where the DNA matches it firmly. The size entry is marked missing in some rows and otherwise reads once, few, many or a size class.

D	J	size	V	CDR3	DNA
TRBD1	TRBJ1-2	NA	TRBV28	CASSFGTGGANYGYTF	TGTGCCAGCAGTTTCGGGACAGGTGGGGCTAACTATGGCTACACCTTC
TRBD2	TRBJ2-5	NA	TRBV6-5	CASSYAAGGRKTQYF	TGTGCCAGCAGTTACGCGGCGGGGGGGCGTAAGACCCAGTACTTC
NA	TRBJ1-6	NA	TRBV9	CASSPSGVMGSPLHF	TGTGCCAGCAGCCCAAGCGGGGTCATGGGTTCACCCCTCCACTTT
TRBD1	TRBJ2-2	NA	TRBV5-8	CASSTRRQGGLAGELFF	TGTGCCAGCAGCACCCGCCGACAGGGGGGTTTGGCCGGGGAGCTGTTTTTT
NA	TRBJ1-3	once	TRBV11-2	CASSLVNSGNTIYF	TGTGCCAGCAGCTTAGTCAACTCTGGAAACACCATATATTTT
TRBD2	TRBJ2-1	few	TRBV4-2	CASSRTMSGDYNEQFF	TGTGCCAGCAGCCGTACGATGAGCGGGGACTACAATGAGCAGTTCTTC
NA	TRBJ1-6	NA	TRBV2	CASSLQGLPYNSPLHF	TGTGCCAGCAGTCTGCAAGGACTCCCGTATAATTCACCCCTCCACTTT
NA	TRBJ2-6	once	TRBV5-4	CASSPPQAGANVLTF	TGTGCCAGCAGCCCCCCACAGGCTGGGGCCAACGTCCTGACTTTC
TRBD2	TRBJ2-1	NA	TRBV15	CATSRGGTSGSSYNEQFF	TGTGCCACCAGCAGGGGAGGGACTAGCGGGAGTTCCTACAATGAGCAGTTCTTC
NA	TRBJ2-1	NA	TRBV12-3/TRBV12-4	CGAPRDNEQFF	TGTGGGGCGCCGAGGGATAATGAGCAGTTCTTC
NA	TRBJ1-3	NA	TRBV9	CASSVAGGSTGNTIYF	TGTGCCAGCAGCGTCGCTGGGGGGTCGACTGGAAACACCATATATTTT